This is a list of T cell receptor beta chains from one sample in a study of cytomegalovirus exposure and HLA in healthy donors. Using immunoSEQ multiplex PCR, the repertoire was profiled, and TCRdb retains in-frame clones only, with some absent. The data contain fewer than 200,000 clones, approximately 81% of them singletons. Sequenced input: PBMCs. These receptor sequences come from a man aged 18 to 30 in good health and CMV-seropositive. Each CDR3 is given with its conserved first and last residue. Fields, in order: clone size, V gene, J gene, D gene, CDR3 protein, CDR3 DNA. D genes are given only for firm matches. Clone size appears in some rows only: once, few, many, or a class for an expanded clone.

-	TRBV28	TRBJ1-2	-	CASSFGRGYTF	TGTGCCAGCAGTTTCGGGAGGGGCTACACCTTC
-	TRBV6-5	TRBJ1-1	TRBD1	CASSYSDRLNTEAFF	TGTGCCAGCAGTTACTCGGACAGGTTGAACACTGAAGCTTTCTTT
-	TRBV18	TRBJ2-2	-	CASPQDTLNTGELFF	TGTGCCAGCCCTCAGGACACGTTGAACACCGGGGAGCTGTTTTTT
-	TRBV5-1	TRBJ1-2	-	CASSGTGRGPGYGYTF	TGCGCCAGCAGTGGTACAGGGAGAGGGCCGGGCTATGGCTACACCTTC
few	TRBV6-1	TRBJ2-7	-	CASSADSYSYEQYF	TGTGCCAGCAGCGCTGACAGCTACTCCTACGAGCAGTACTTC
-	TRBV2	TRBJ1-2	TRBD1	CASSGVPGQFYGYTF	TGTGCCAGCAGTGGGGTACCGGGACAGTTCTATGGCTACACCTTC
-	TRBV19	TRBJ2-7	-	CASSRPRGTEASYEQYF	TGTGCCAGTAGCCGCCCGAGAGGGACTGAAGCCTCCTACGAGCAGTACTTC
-	TRBV13	TRBJ2-3	-	CASSPPFPDTQYF	TGTGCCAGCAGCCCCCCCTTCCCAGATACGCAGTATTTT
few	TRBV2	TRBJ2-7	TRBD1	CASRPQGATKEQYF	TGTGCCAGCAGGCCGCAGGGGGCCACGAAAGAGCAGTACTTC
once	TRBV18	TRBJ1-6	TRBD1	CASSRDRARNSPLHF	TGTGCCAGCTCACGGGACAGGGCTCGGAATTCACCCCTCCACTTT
-	TRBV4-1	TRBJ2-1	TRBD2	CASSQLAGPYNEQFF	TGCGCCAGCAGCCAACTAGCGGGCCCCTACAATGAGCAGTTCTTC
-	TRBV4-1	TRBJ2-1	TRBD1	CASSQEVHGTATNNEQFF	TGCGCCAGCAGCCAAGAAGTACATGGGACAGCAACTAACAATGAGCAGTTCTTC
once	TRBV7-2	TRBJ2-7	TRBD2	CASSLPSLSGGGTYEQYF	TGTGCCAGCAGCTTACCGAGCCTTAGCGGGGGGGGAACCTACGAGCAGTACTTC
-	TRBV7-9	TRBJ2-7	TRBD2	CASSFGAGGTYEQYF	TGTGCCAGCAGCTTCGGAGCGGGGGGTACCTACGAGCAGTACTTC
-	TRBV5-1	TRBJ2-7	TRBD1	CASSPTGTGGEQYF	TGCGCCAGCAGCCCTACCGGGACAGGGGGGGAGCAGTACTTC
few	TRBV28	TRBJ2-7	TRBD2	CASIAGEPREQYF	TGTGCCAGCATAGCGGGGGAGCCTAGGGAGCAGTACTTC
few	TRBV5-1	TRBJ2-5	-	CASSLWQQETQYF	TGCGCCAGCAGCTTGTGGCAGCAAGAGACCCAGTACTTC
-	TRBV30	TRBJ2-2	-	CAWSVQGRDTGELFF	TGTGCCTGGAGTGTACAGGGAAGGGACACCGGGGAGCTGTTTTTT
few	TRBV30	TRBJ1-6	TRBD1	CAWSVADRGLSPLHF	TGTGCCTGGAGTGTCGCAGACAGGGGGCTATCACCCCTCCACTTT
-	TRBV5-4	TRBJ1-2	TRBD1	CASSPGQDPGYTF	TGTGCCAGCAGCCCCGGACAGGATCCTGGCTACACCTTC
-	TRBV27	TRBJ1-5	-	CASRQGGNQPQHF	TGTGCCAGCAGGCAGGGCGGTAATCAGCCCCAGCATTTT
-	TRBV10-3	TRBJ2-3	TRBD1	CAISDPEDRGTDTQYF	TGTGCCATCAGTGATCCCGAAGACAGGGGCACAGATACGCAGTATTTT
few	TRBV28	TRBJ2-5	TRBD1	CASSFGQGETQYF	TGTGCCAGCAGTTTTGGACAGGGGGAGACCCAGTACTTC
-	TRBV5-1	TRBJ2-2	-	CASSLSIAGTGELFF	TGCGCCAGCAGCCTAAGCATTGCCGGGACCGGGGAGCTGTTTTTT
-	TRBV27	TRBJ1-5	-	CASSQGSSNQPQHF	TGTGCCAGCAGCCAAGGGAGTAGCAATCAGCCCCAGCATTTT
-	TRBV2	TRBJ2-7	-	CASTSYYEQYF	TGTGCCAGCACATCCTACTACGAGCAGTACTTC
-	TRBV27	TRBJ2-7	-	CASSFIRGYEQYF	TGTGCCAGCAGTTTTATCCGGGGATACGAGCAGTACTTC
-	TRBV6-1	TRBJ1-1	TRBD1	CASSVGQGVAEAFF	TGTGCCAGCAGTGTCGGACAGGGGGTCGCTGAAGCTTTCTTT